The 24 T cell receptor beta chains reported below all come from one sample, sequenced in a study of spatial heterogeneity in lung cancer (dated by TCRdb to about 2019). General study outcomes and caveats: The tumor nonsynonymous mutation count correlated with the number of expanded alpha and beta TCRs within the tumor.

Their recognized antigens are unknown. The label giving this sample's time point can be read as: sample taken at primary tumor resection. Library preparation was by 5' RACE. Sequenced using a NextSeq 500. Through fastp at Q25 and MiXCR, TCRdb rebuilt clones from the public reads, retaining in-frame beta chains. Entries that share a CDR3 protein sequence are merged under the most common genes and DNA. The sample table records 13,000 or so distinct CDR3 sequences; 5.1% of these occur just once. The top ten hold almost 25% of the sample. The sample here was lung tumor tissue, taken at surgery. These receptors came from a male donor with early-stage non-small cell lung cancer.

Relative to its sample, this clonotype is medium-sized. This beta chain turned up in a library designed for alpha chains; as an off-target read, its abundance says little. V is TRBV6-2 or TRBV6-3 and J is TRBJ2-2; possibly TRBD1 or TRBD2 for D (5 bases each). The germline V gene has CDR1 MNHEY and CDR2 SVGEGT. CDR3 length: 18 amino acids. Between the trimmed V and J ends, which lost 2 bases and 4 bases, there was a span of 20 bases. For the CDR3, the DNA is TGTGCCAGCAGTTACCCTACCGGGACCCTAAGGGGCACCGGGGAGCTGTTTTTT. It translates to CASSYPTGTLRGTGELFF.

This clonotype was seen repeatedly, ten times or more. This beta chain slipped into a library made for alpha chains as a stray read, so its size is not meaningful. The chain has TRBV7-2 and TRBJ2-5; possible D gene TRBD1, 6 bases. CDR1 is SGHTA, CDR2 FQGNSA, per germline. This CDR3 has 13 amino acids. Between the trimmed V and J ends, which lost 3 bases and 2 bases, there was a span of 7 bases. The CDR3, as DNA: TGTGCCAGCAGCTTCAGGGGACAAGAGACCCAGTACTTC. It specifies CASSFRGQETQYF.

This clonotype was recorded at least ten times. Within a library made for alpha chains, this beta chain is off target, and its count is uninformative. The rearrangement uses TRBV20-1 and TRBJ2-1; no firm D call. V shed 5 bases and J shed 0 bases, with 11 bases lying between them. The V gene's germline CDR1 is DFQATT and CDR2 SNEGSKA (reference sequence). The CDR3 totals 14 residues. The CDR3: CSAPFTSSYNEQFF. The CDR3 DNA follows: TGCAGTGCTCCCTTTACGAGCTCCTACAATGAGCAGTTCTTC.

This clonotype has at least ten counts. With the library built for alpha chains, this beta chain is off target and its frequency is not meaningful. The V and J genes are TRBV5-8 and TRBJ2-2; 8 positions match TRBD1. Unmatched junction bases numbered 14, after V lost 2 bases and J lost 5 bases. Germline lookup yields CDR1 SGHTS and CDR2 YDEGEE. The CDR3 has 18 residues. The CDR3 nucleotides are TGTGCCAGCAGCTTCCCCATCACCGACAGGGGTAGAACCGGGGAGCTGTTTTTT. Protein: CASSFPITDRGRTGELFF.

This clonotype counts as large. For a library built for alpha chains, this beta chain is a stray read; little rests on its size. The chain is built from TRBV7-2 and TRBJ2-1; 7 bases are a match to TRBD1. This CDR3 is 13 amino acids long. Germline CDR1 SGHTA, CDR2 FQGNSA. V gave up 8 bases and J gave up 0 bases; unmatched junction bases: 1. The CDR3 bases are TGTGCCAGCCACAGGGGCTCCTACAATGAGCAGTTCTTC. Encoded protein: CASHRGSYNEQFF.

Ten or more counts support this clonotype. This beta chain was picked up by a library intended for alpha chains and is off target, so its count carries little meaning. V usage is TRBV9 and J usage is TRBJ2-1; the D gene is possibly TRBD1 (6 bases). The CDR3 is 15 amino acids. Germline V gene data show CDR1 as SGDLS and CDR2 as YYNGEE. V dropped 0 bases and J dropped 5 bases, with 12 bases sitting between them. Here the CDR3 reads CASSVGSGAHNEQFF. The CDR3 DNA is TGTGCCAGCAGCGTAGGTTCAGGGGCCCACAATGAGCAGTTCTTC. Based on the CDR3 plus reference TRBV9 and TRBJ2-1, the full variable domain is DSGVTQTPKHLITATGQRVTLRCSPRSGDLSVYWYQQSLDQGLQFLIQYYNGEERAKGNILERFSAQQFPDLHSELNLSSLELGDSALYFCASSVGSGAHNEQFFGPGTRLTVL.

This clonotype has at least ten counts. This beta chain lies outside the target of a library built for alpha chains; its clone size means little. This chain joins TRBV7-2 and TRBJ1-6, with TRBD1 identical over 7 bases. The CDR3 is 14 residues long. From germline, CDR1 is SGHTA and CDR2 FQGNSA. Trimming at V came to 4 bases and at J to 10 bases, leaving 7 bases not matched to a gene. The CDR3 bases are TGTGCCAGCAGCTCGACCCGACAGGGCTCACCCCTCCACTTT. Translated, it gives CASSSTRQGSPLHF. The full variable domain, completed using reference TRBV7-2 and TRBJ1-6, is GAGVSQSPSNKVTEKGKDVELRCDPISGHTALYWYRQSLGQGLEFLIYFQGNSAPDKSGLPSDRFSAERTGGSVSTLTIQRTQQEDSAVYLCASSSTRQGSPLHFGNGTRLTVT.

This clonotype has ten or more counts. This beta chain was picked up by a library intended for alpha chains and is off target, so its count carries little meaning. The CDR3 here is CASSRRPTGEQFF. The CDR3 DNA sequence: TGCGCCAGCAGCCGGCGACCCACGGGGGAGCAGTTCTTC. V usage is TRBV4-3 and J usage is TRBJ2-1; D is possibly TRBD2 (5 bases). V lost 4 bases and J 10 bases, leaving 14 bases between the germline ends. The CDR3 has 13 amino acids. Germline V gene data show CDR1 as LGHNA and CDR2 as YSLEER.

Concerning this clonotype: This beta chain came through as a stray read in a library set up for alpha chains, and its size says little. The genes are TRBV5-1 and TRBJ1-4; no reliable D call. Trimming took 0 bases from V and 4 from J, leaving 7 bases between them. This CDR3 has 14 residues. CDR1 is SGHRS, CDR2 YFSETQ, per germline. This CDR3 is CASSLAGVNEKLFF. Written as DNA, the CDR3 is TGCGCCAGCAGCTTGGCTGGCGTTAATGAAAAACTGTTTTTT.

In its sample, this clonotype was seen many times. The size of this beta chain means little, since it is a stray read in a library made for alpha chains. The J gene is TRBJ1-6, the V gene TRBV20-1, with D unresolved. This CDR3 spans 12 amino acids. The germline V and J ends were trimmed by 1 base and 6 bases, with 4 bases remaining between them. CDR1 and CDR2 from the germline V gene are DFQATT and SNEGSKA (reference sequence). In DNA form, the CDR3 reads TGCAGTGCTAGAGGGCCTAATTCACCCCTCCACTTT. This translates into CSARGPNSPLHF.

This clonotype was seen many times. This beta chain is a stray sequence in a library constructed for alpha chains; its clone size is not meaningful. The rearrangement links TRBV7-9 to TRBJ2-5; D may be TRBD1 or TRBD2 (6 bases each). Germline V gene sequence: CDR1 SEHNR, CDR2 FQNEAQ (reference sequence). V was pared by 1 base and J by 0 bases, with 15 bases between. This CDR3 region has 17 residues. This CDR3 reads CASSLGGAVMYQETQYF. The CDR3, as DNA: TGTGCCAGCAGCTTAGGGGGGGCGGTCATGTACCAAGAGACCCAGTACTTC.

There are many counts of this clonotype. With the library built for alpha chains, this beta chain is off target and its frequency is not meaningful. The V and J genes are TRBV6-1 and TRBJ1-4, with a tentative D call TRBD1 (5 bases). The V gene lost 6 bases and the J gene lost 8 bases, with 13 bases spanning the gap. Germline V gene sequence: CDR1 MNHNS, CDR2 SASEGT. CDR3 length: 13 amino acids. CDR3 bases: TGTGCCAGCAGCCTCAGGGTCGAGGAAAAACTGTTTTTT. Translated, it gives CASSLRVEEKLFF.

Ten or more counts support this clonotype. With the library built for alpha chains, this beta chain is off target and its frequency is not meaningful. The chain uses TRBV4-2 and TRBJ1-3; D is unclear. Looked up from germline, CDR1 is LGHNA and CDR2 is YNFKEQ. The V gene lost 9 bases and the J gene lost 4 bases, with 16 bases spanning the gap. This CDR3 is built from 14 residues. The CDR3 region has the DNA TGTGCCAGTTCGCCGGAGGGTGCCGGAAACACCATATATTTT. Its translation: CASSPEGAGNTIYF.

As concerns this clonotype: With the library built for alpha chains, this beta chain is off target and its frequency is not meaningful. The chain uses TRBV27 and TRBJ2-3; 7 bases match TRBD2. The CDR3 sequence is 15 residues long. V was clipped by 7 bases and J by 1 base; unmatched bases: 8. Germline V gene sequence: CDR1 MNHEY, CDR2 SMNVEV (reference sequence). The CDR3 loop is CASTTPAGGTDTQYF. In nucleotides, the CDR3 is TGTGCCAGCACCACTCCGGCGGGGGGCACAGATACGCAGTATTTT.

This clonotype was observed at least ten times. Within a library made for alpha chains, this beta chain is off target, and its count is uninformative. The chain combines TRBV18 with TRBJ1-2, with TRBD1 as a possible D gene (5 bases). The CDR3 is 14 amino acids. The germline V gene has CDR1 KGHSH and CDR2 LQKENI. Trimming removed 3 bases at V and 2 bases at J, with 10 bases between. CDR3 DNA sequence: TGTGCCAGCTCACCTTACACAGGAAACTATGGCTACACCTTC. Translation: CASSPYTGNYGYTF.

In its sample, this clonotype was seen many times. The size of this beta chain means little, since it is a stray read in a library made for alpha chains. The chain is built from TRBV20-1 and TRBJ2-7, with 10 bases that match TRBD2. Germline CDR1 reads DFQATT; CDR2 reads SNEGSKA (reference sequence). J lost 6 bases, V lost 6 bases, and 8 bases had no gene match. The CDR3 runs to 13 residues. The CDR3 DNA is TGCAGTGCAGACAGCGGGGGGGCCGGCGAGCAGTACTTC. This sequence encodes CSADSGGAGEQYF.

There are many counts of this clonotype. As an off-target read in a library built for alpha chains, this beta chain has a frequency of little significance. This sequence joins TRBV6-6 and TRBJ1-4; 8 bases match TRBD1. This CDR3 has 13 residues. Unmatched junction bases numbered 7, after V lost 6 bases and J lost 10 bases. Per germline, CDR1 MNHNY and CDR2 SVGAGI (reference sequence). Written as DNA, the CDR3 is TGTGCCAGCAGCCCACTACAGGGGGTAAAACTGTTTTTT. Its protein product is CASSPLQGVKLFF.

This clonotype has at least ten counts. The library was designed around alpha chains, so this beta chain is a stray read whose abundance carries little weight. The J gene is TRBJ1-2, the V gene TRBV12-3 or TRBV12-4; tentatively, D is TRBD1 (6 bases). The CDR3 spans 15 residues. Trimming removed 3 bases at V and 3 bases at J, with 14 bases between. The CDR3 here is CASSFWDTAYYGYTF. In DNA form, the CDR3 reads TGTGCCAGCAGTTTCTGGGACACCGCCTACTATGGCTACACCTTC.

As concerns this clonotype: This beta chain is off target for a library built for alpha chains, so its abundance means little. V gene TRBV5-6 combines with J gene TRBJ2-7; a weak D match, TRBD1 (6 bases). This CDR3 comprises 14 residues. Germline V gene sequence: CDR1 SGHDT, CDR2 YYEEEE. The V and J ends lost 4 bases and 0 bases respectively, with 11 bases between them. The DNA for the CDR3 is TGTGCCAGCAGCCTGGGACACTTCTCCTACGAGCAGTACTTC. Translating it yields CASSLGHFSYEQYF.

This clonotype showed up many times. Because the library targeted alpha chains, this beta chain is an off-target read whose size means little. This chain links TRBV6-1 with TRBJ2-2; possibly TRBD2 for D (6 bases). Germline V CDR1 and CDR2: MNHNS, SASEGT. Deletions cut 8 bases from V and 1 base from J, with 11 bases between. The CDR3 is 14 residues long. CDR3 nucleotide sequence: TGTGCCAGCCTAAGCGGGTTGAACACCGGGGAGCTGTTTTTT. Protein: CASLSGLNTGELFF.

This clonotype was observed at least ten times. The size of this beta chain means little, since it is a stray read in a library made for alpha chains. The chain uses TRBV10-2 and TRBJ2-4, with D perhaps being TRBD1 or TRBD2 (6 bases each). The CDR3 extends over 17 amino acids. The germline gives CDR1 WSHSY, CDR2 SAAADI. V lost 6 bases, J lost 0 bases, and 18 bases lay in between. The CDR3 region has the DNA TGCGCCAGCAGAGGAGGGGGACTTTTAAGAGCCAAAAACATTCAGTACTTC. It is translated as CASRGGGLLRAKNIQYF.

In its sample, this clonotype was seen many times. Because this beta chain is a stray read in a library intended to capture alpha chains, its abundance should not be given much weight. This chain links TRBV5-1 with TRBJ2-1; 7 nucleotides line up with TRBD2. CDR3 length: 14 amino acids. In germline, CDR1 is SGHRS, CDR2 YFSETQ. Unmatched junction bases numbered 1, after V lost 0 bases and J lost 4 bases. This chain's CDR3 is CASSLGEGYNEQFF. The CDR3 DNA follows: TGCGCCAGCAGCTTGGGGGAGGGGTACAATGAGCAGTTCTTC. The full variable domain, completed using reference TRBV5-1 and TRBJ2-1, is KAGVTQTPRYLIKTRGQQVTLSCSPISGHRSVSWYQQTPGQGLQFLFEYFSETQRNKGNFPGRFSGRQFSNSRSEMNVSTLELGDSALYLCASSLGEGYNEQFFGPGTRLTVL.

This clonotype was counted a single time. Since it is a stray read in a library aimed at alpha chains, this beta chain has a size that is not meaningful. The V gene is TRBV29-1, the J gene TRBJ1-2; tentative D call: TRBD1 (6 bases). V was clipped by 6 bases and J by 5 bases, with 16 bases between them. Germline V lookup: CDR1 SQVTM, CDR2 ANQGSEA. The CDR3 contains 13 residues. The CDR3 is CSVALGAGYGYTF. The CDR3 DNA reads as TGCAGCGTGGCCTTGGGGGCCGGGTATGGCTACACCTTC.

This clonotype was counted many times. Because the library targeted alpha chains, this beta chain is an off-target read whose size means little. The chain couples TRBV5-6 to TRBJ2-3; D is ambiguous. This CDR3 region has 15 residues. Germline V gives CDR1 SGHDT, CDR2 YYEEEE. Trimming removed 2 bases at V and 0 bases at J, with 10 bases between. CDR3 loop: CASSFVLTSTDTQYF. CDR3 bases: TGTGCCAGCAGCTTCGTACTAACTAGCACAGATACGCAGTATTTT.